A selection of T cell receptor beta chains follows, all from one sample in a study of T cell responses to AZD1222 COVID-19 vaccine. The assay was immunoSEQ multiplex PCR, and TCRdb's table has in-frame clones only and misses some. The table lists over 120,000 clones, over 75% of them singletons. This sample comprised peripheral blood, obtained on day 0 of AZD1222 vaccination. These receptors all stem from an adult in good health. Both conserved end residues are part of each CDR3. D genes are given only for firm matches. Clone size is stated in some rows and not others, as once, few, many or a class when expanded.

>.|TRBV19|TRBJ1-3|.
CASSRGILSGNTIYF
TGTGCCAGTAGTAGGGGGATCCTCTCTGGAAACACCATATATTTT
>TRBD2|TRBV13|TRBJ2-1|once
CASSSQRETSYNEQFF
TGTGCCAGCAGCTCCCAGCGGGAGACATCCTACAATGAGCAGTTCTTC
>.|TRBV5-5|TRBJ2-3|.
CASSPGMAGLTDTQYF
TGTGCCAGCAGCCCCGGAATGGCCGGACTCACAGATACGCAGTATTTT
>TRBD2|TRBV6-6|TRBJ2-3|.
CASSYWEGTDTQYF
TGTGCCAGCAGTTACTGGGAGGGAACGGATACGCAGTATTTT
>.|TRBV9|TRBJ1-2|once
CASSASSVSGPSYGYTF
TGTGCCAGCAGCGCCAGCTCCGTTTCAGGGCCGTCGTACGGCTACACCTTC
>.|TRBV7-2|TRBJ1-1|.
CASSLGQGNTEAFF
TGTGCCAGCAGCTTAGGGCAGGGGAACACTGAAGCTTTCTTT
>.|TRBV6-6|TRBJ2-3|few
CASSYPGETQYF
TGTGCCAGCAGTTACCCGGGGGAAACGCAGTATTTT
>.|TRBV9|TRBJ2-3|.
CASSVGGGSTDTQYF
TGTGCCAGCAGCGTAGGTGGGGGTTCCACAGATACGCAGTATTTT
>.|TRBV6-4|TRBJ1-5|.
CASSPEVSGNQPQHF
TGTGCCAGCAGTCCTGAGGTATCGGGAAATCAGCCCCAGCATTTT
>.|TRBV5-4|TRBJ2-7|.
CASSDDYEQYF
TGTGCCAGCAGCGACGACTACGAGCAGTACTTC
>.|TRBV3-1/TRBV3-2|TRBJ1-2|.
CASSPNRVGYTF
TGTGCCAGCAGCCCGAACAGGGTTGGCTACACCTTC
>.|TRBV11-3|TRBJ2-3|.
CASSLGSGDTQYF
TGTGCCAGCAGCTTAGGGAGTGGGGATACGCAGTATTTT
>TRBD1|TRBV5-1|TRBJ2-3|.
CASSPTSDRGADTQYF
TGCGCCAGCAGCCCCACCTCCGACAGGGGCGCAGATACGCAGTATTTT
>TRBD2|TRBV6-5|TRBJ2-7|.
CASSRLASNEQYF
TGTGCCAGCAGCAGACTAGCGTCCAACGAGCAGTACTTC
>TRBD1|TRBV6-5|TRBJ1-2|.
CASSYSIRQGEGGYTF
TGTGCCAGCAGTTACTCGATCCGACAGGGAGAAGGTGGCTACACCTTC
>.|TRBV6-5|TRBJ1-4|.
CASAPRTATNEKLFF
TGTGCCAGCGCCCCTCGGACGGCAACTAATGAAAAACTGTTTTTT
>.|TRBV10-3|TRBJ2-1|.
CACSGPSRGKEGEQFF
TGTGCCTGTTCGGGGCCGAGTAGGGGTAAAGAAGGTGAGCAGTTCTTC
>.|TRBV11-2|TRBJ2-7|.
CASSAIGSYEQYF
TGTGCCTCTTCAGCGATCGGGAGTTACGAGCAGTACTTC
>.|TRBV12-3/TRBV12-4|TRBJ1-4|.
CASSPSGAEKLFF
TGTGCCAGCAGCCCCTCCGGGGCGGAAAAACTGTTTTTT
>TRBD2|TRBV5-4|TRBJ2-7|.
CASSGGDSSYKQYF
TGTGCCAGCAGCGGGGGGGACTCCTCCTACAAGCAGTACTTC
>.|TRBV9|TRBJ2-1|.
CASSVWQGTSNEQFF
TGTGCCAGCAGCGTCTGGCAGGGGACGTCCAATGAGCAGTTCTTC
>.|TRBV28|TRBJ1-6|many
CASSLIKSSYNSPLHF
TGTGCCAGCAGTTTAATCAAATCCTCCTATAATTCACCCCTCCACTTT
>TRBD2|TRBV4-2|TRBJ2-7|.
CASSPTGSGTYEQYF
TGTGCCAGCAGCCCTACGGGTAGCGGGACCTACGAGCAGTACTTC
>.|TRBV21-1|TRBJ1-6|.
CASSTTGDSPLHF
TGTGCCAGCAGCACCACAGGGGATTCACCCCTCCACTTT
>.|TRBV30|TRBJ1-4|.
CAWNRGLREKLFF
TGTGCCTGGAATCGGGGTCTTCGGGAAAAACTGTTTTTT
>TRBD1|TRBV30|TRBJ1-6|.
CAWAVGRQGSSYNSPLHF
TGTGCCTGGGCTGTTGGTCGACAGGGCAGCTCCTATAATTCACCCCTCCACTTT